The 27 T cell receptor beta chains in this list originate from one sample, sequenced in a study of T cells expressing NK-cell markers. TCRdb re-called the 5' RACE reads and shows each CDR3 protein once, DNA omitted. The sample table includes about 460,000 distinct CDR3 sequences. The sample consisted of blood T cells: a sorted CD56 or NKG2C T cell subset, CD4+ or CD8+ T cells, or bulk PBMC T cells (not recorded which). These receptors came from a woman between 50 and 59 years old in good health.

The chain combines TRBV27 with TRBJ2-1; TCRdb's D gene call, TRBD2, goes unchecked for lack of DNA. The V gene's germline CDR1 is MNHEY and CDR2 SMNVEV (reference sequence). The CDR3 covers 15 residues. CDR3 amino acids: CASSYTRTQDNEQFF.

The chain has TRBV11-3 and TRBJ2-5; there is no DNA to check the TCRdb D call of TRBD1. This CDR3 contains 16 residues. Germline V CDR1 and CDR2: SGHNT, YENEEA. CDR3 region: CASSLGDTREVETQYF.

The chain has TRBV18 and TRBJ2-7; the D call of TRBD1 rests on TCRdb alone, since no DNA is present to check it. The CDR3 has 16 amino acids. Germline V CDR1 and CDR2: KGHSH, LQKENI. CDR3 region: CASSAAGTGGGYEQYF.

The chain combines TRBV7-6 with TRBJ1-6. CDR1 is SGHVS and CDR2 is FNYEAQ in the germline V gene. The CDR3 sequence is 15 residues long. CDR3 protein: CASSSQDSTNSPLHF.

The V gene is TRBV5-1, the J gene TRBJ2-5; the TCRdb D gene call, TRBD1, has no DNA to confirm it. CDR3 length: 14 amino acids. The germline V gene encodes CDR1 SGHRS and CDR2 YFSETQ. The CDR3 reads CASSYGQGRETQYF.

This chain links TRBV24-1 with TRBJ2-7. Germline CDR1 KGHDR, CDR2 SFDVKD. The CDR3 length is 12 residues. The CDR3 here is CATRSDGGQQYF.

The CDR3 reads CASSRFETSGIADTQYF. The J gene is TRBJ2-3, the V gene TRBV18; TCRdb names TRBD2, which stays unverified in the absence of DNA. Germline CDR1 is KGHSH and CDR2 is LQKENI. The CDR3 runs 17 residues. The full variable domain, completed using reference TRBV18 and TRBJ2-3, is NAGVMQNPRHLVRRRGQEARLRCSPMKGHSHVYWYRQLPEEGLKFMVYLQKENIIDESGMPKERFSAEFPKEGPSILRIQQVVRGDSAAYFCASSRFETSGIADTQYFGPGTRLTVL.

V gene TRBV9 combines with J gene TRBJ2-1; TCRdb indicates TRBD2, and absent DNA this call remains unverified. The CDR3 loop spans 14 amino acids. The germline gives CDR1 SGDLS, CDR2 YYNGEE. CDR3 in amino acids: CASSWTSSDNEQFF.

This rearrangement joins TRBV27 to TRBJ1-2; TCRdb's D gene call, TRBD1, goes unchecked for lack of DNA. The CDR3 contains 18 residues. Per the germline V gene, CDR1 is MNHEY and CDR2 is SMNVEV (reference sequence). CDR3 in amino acids: CASSLRGQGTKANYGYTF.

This chain links TRBV5-1 with TRBJ2-1. CDR3 length equals 13 residues. Germline loops: CDR1 SGHRS, CDR2 YFSETQ. The CDR3 is CASSFSLDNEQFF.

This chain uses TRBV11-2 with TRBJ2-5; the TCRdb D gene call, TRBD1, has no DNA to confirm it. Germline CDR1 SGHAT, CDR2 FQNNGV. The CDR3 contains 15 residues. The CDR3 here is CASSLDHGGQETQYF.

This chain uses TRBV25-1 with TRBJ2-1; the D gene TCRdb calls, TRBD2, cannot be checked with no DNA. Germline CDR1 and CDR2: MGHDK and SYGVNS. The CDR3 is 14 amino acids. The chain's CDR3 is CASSDSRESYEQFF.

The chain is built from TRBV10-2 and TRBJ2-3; checking the TCRdb D call of TRBD1 is not possible without DNA. Germline CDR1 WSHSY, CDR2 SAAADI. There are 15 residues in the CDR3. CDR3 residues: CASSGGTVSTDTQYF.

The V gene is TRBV14, the J gene TRBJ2-1. This CDR3 has 13 residues. CDR1 is SGHDN, CDR2 FVKESK, per germline. The CDR3 reads CASQAGTYNEQFF.

This chain uses TRBV7-9 with TRBJ1-5; the D gene TCRdb calls, TRBD1, cannot be checked with no DNA. Looked up from germline, CDR1 is SEHNR and CDR2 is FQNEAQ (reference sequence). The CDR3 contains 15 residues. The CDR3 sequence: CASSLDRGQDQPQHF.

V usage is TRBV3-1 and J usage is TRBJ2-7. Germline V gives CDR1 LGHDT, CDR2 YNNKEL (reference sequence). This CDR3 spans 14 amino acids. The CDR3 loop reads CASSPRWVDYEQYF.

V and J are TRBV5-1 and TRBJ2-1. Germline loops: CDR1 SGHRS, CDR2 YFSETQ. This CDR3 region has 14 residues. The chain's CDR3 is CASSLEVGDSEQFF. Full variable domain (outside the CDR3, taken from reference TRBV5-1 and TRBJ2-1): KAGVTQTPRYLIKTRGQQVTLSCSPISGHRSVSWYQQTPGQGLQFLFEYFSETQRNKGNFPGRFSGRQFSNSRSEMNVSTLELGDSALYLCASSLEVGDSEQFFGPGTRLTVL.

This sequence joins TRBV5-1 and TRBJ2-1; without DNA, the TCRdb call of TRBD1 cannot be checked. The CDR3 runs 14 residues. CDR1 and CDR2 from the germline V gene are SGHRS and YFSETQ. CDR3 protein: CASSLGKGIDEQFF.

The J gene is TRBJ2-2, the V gene TRBV12-3 or TRBV12-4; TCRdb returns TRBD2, unconfirmable since there is no DNA. There are 13 residues in the CDR3. CDR3: CASSLLEGGELFF.

The chain has TRBV6-5 and TRBJ2-3. The CDR3 has 12 residues. From germline, CDR1 is MNHEY and CDR2 SVGAGI. The CDR3 sequence is CASLDLGDTQYF.

The V and J genes are TRBV12-3 or TRBV12-4 and TRBJ2-1; there is no DNA to check the TCRdb D call of TRBD2. The CDR3 totals 17 residues. The CDR3 sequence: CASSLGTSGGGGREQFF.

The gene calls are TRBV27 and TRBJ1-5. The CDR3 sequence is 13 residues long. CDR1 MNHEY and CDR2 SMNVEV come from the germline V gene (reference sequence). The CDR3 protein is CASSVDSNQPQHF.

This chain connects TRBV5-1 to TRBJ2-2; without DNA, the TCRdb call of TRBD1 cannot be checked. The germline V gene encodes CDR1 SGHRS and CDR2 YFSETQ. CDR3 length equals 16 residues. CDR3 sequence: CASRSPGQGNTGELFF.

The rearrangement uses TRBV10-3 and TRBJ2-5; TCRdb calls TRBD1, which cannot be checked without DNA. Germline V gene lookup returns CDR1 ENHRY and CDR2 SYGVKD. The CDR3 loop spans 18 amino acids. CDR3 sequence: CAISESKPGTGRQETQYF.

This chain connects TRBV11-3 to TRBJ2-3; with no DNA, the TCRdb D assignment of TRBD1 cannot be verified. The CDR3 contains 13 residues. CDR1 and CDR2 from the germline V gene are SGHNT and YENEEA. CDR3: CASSLGWGSTQYF.

The chain combines TRBV6-2 or TRBV6-3 with TRBJ2-7; TCRdb picks TRBD1, but there is no DNA to check that call. Germline lookup yields CDR1 MNHEY and CDR2 SVGEGT. The CDR3 sequence is 15 residues long. CDR3 sequence: CASSPGTGFLNEQYF.

The CDR3 sequence: CASSLTQGWEGYTF. The rearrangement joins TRBV4-1 to TRBJ1-2; TCRdb reports TRBD1, a call that lacks DNA to check it against. CDR1 is MGHRA and CDR2 is YSYEKL in the germline V gene. This CDR3 spans 14 amino acids.